This T cell receptor (beta chain) was observed in a study of blood T cell repertoires in COVID-19 (dated by TCRdb to 2018 to 2020). Background on the whole study: Samples from collaborators originated in the United States, Italy and Spain and spanned both the acute and convalescent phases of COVID-19. The material from the prospective study consisted of cDNA or gDNA derived from T cells, B-cell-depleted T cells, or PBMCs. Deeply sampled blood TCRbeta repertoires from subjects exposed to, actively infected with, or recovered from COVID-19 were included in the dataset. The repertoires were released in a freely available public database intended as a resource for research on the immune response to SARS-CoV-2. Samples came from the ongoing ImmuneRACE study (first 160 participants) plus 1,254 subjects from 6 global collaborators. A de-identified subject ID, COVID-19 status, age in years and sex were almost always included in the sample metadata. Where available, HLA class I and class II types were obtained from metadata supplied by the sample provider rather than from assay-based typing.

TCRbeta CDR3 regions were amplified from genomic DNA using the immunoSEQ Assay, a bias-controlled multiplex PCR. The study's own analysis went as follows. The number of nucleated cells in each sample was estimated by amplification of reference gene primers within the assay. To quantify the absolute abundance of each unique TCRbeta CDR3 rearrangement, sequence reads were collapsed and filtered. Productive Simpson clonality was computed per sample as the square root of Simpson's diversity index over productive rearrangements. Not all clones reach the TCRdb copy of this immuneACCESS table, which keeps in-frame sequences only. Checked studies attribute under half of the gap to unresolved V genes and leave the rest unexplained. That table gives V, J and clone size, and the DNA gave D and trimming. The sample has around 300,000 clones on record, 87% of them singletons. The top ten clones comprise 1% of the sample.

Comments on this clone: What antigen it recognizes has not been identified. No quality values exist for individual bases; no much larger clone is one base distant.

Summary of the overall study and its limitations: Clinical and demographic metadata were provided uncurated, with the amount varying by source and participant.

Whole blood was collected in K2EDTA tubes by collaborating institutions according to the institutions' own protocols. For TCRbeta analysis, collaborator samples were shipped as frozen whole blood, as isolated PBMCs, or as DNA extracted from either sample type. This clonotype was sampled from a man aged 50-60 years with active or convalescent COVID-19. Source material: peripheral blood.

The DNA reads TGCGCCAGCAGCTTTATACAGGATAATGGCTACACCTTC. It specifies CASSFIQDNGYTF. Recombination joined TRBV5-1 with TRBJ1-2; the D region possibly corresponds to TRBD1 (5 bases align). Between the V and J ends, shortened by 2 bases and 6 bases respectively, the junction contains 11 bases. Spanning cysteine to phenylalanine, the CDR3 consists of 13 amino acids. The only DNA kept is the CDR3, 39 bases in frame from the first base. CDR1 and CDR2, per the germline V gene, are SGHRS and YFSETQ.